This TCR beta chain comes out of a study of CD8+ T cells in alopecia areata. Study results and caveats: Relative to mice, TCR sharing across patients was less clear, a difference possibly HLA-related.

V was pared by 4 bases and J by 3 bases, with 16 bases between. This CDR3 region has 15 residues. CDR1 is MNHEY and CDR2 is SMNVEV in the germline V gene (reference sequence). This clone was seen more than once but under ten times. What it recognizes is unknown. Sample treatment: oral pan-JAK inhibitor, 5-10 mg twice daily. Investigators isolated RNA and reverse transcribed it into cDNA to act as the sequencing template. Profiling relied on immunoSEQ multiplex PCR, and the TCRdb table lists in-frame clones only, not all of them. Of 190,000 or so clones listed, roughly 62% are singletons. The V gene is TRBV27, the J gene TRBJ2-7, with TRBD1 as a possible D gene (6 bases). This TCR derives from a human donor with alopecia areata. The material was CD8+ T cells sorted from blood, obtained at week 24, from a patient treated with tofacitinib. The CDR3 bases are TGTGCCAGCAGTTCTACAGGGATAGGTTACTACGAGCAGTACTTC. It specifies CASSSTGIGYYEQYF.